The 20 T cell receptor beta chains in this list originate from one sample, sequenced in a study of graft-versus-host responses after intestinal transplantation. The method was immunoSEQ multiplex PCR; TCRdb's version includes in-frame clones alone and lacks a portion of them. The data show roughly 80,000 clones, around nine tenths seen once. Antigens of these TCRs are unknown. This specimen consisted of unstimulated CD8+ T cells sorted from spleen or lymph node cells, obtained before transplant. The receptors were gathered from a human donor who was the organ donor for an intestinal transplant.

The chain recombines TRBV7-2 with TRBJ2-7, with TRBD2 matching over 7 bases. J lost 3 bases, V lost 5 bases, and 13 bases had no gene match. There are 16 residues in the CDR3. The germline V gene encodes CDR1 SGHTA and CDR2 FQGNSA. This CDR3 is CASSTLWTSLYYEQYF. The CDR3 region has the DNA TGTGCCAGCAGCACACTCTGGACTAGTTTATACTACGAGCAGTACTTC.

In its sample, this clone was seen a few times. The chain links TRBV4-2 to TRBJ2-3, with 11 bases that match TRBD2. Germline V gene sequence: CDR1 LGHNA, CDR2 YNFKEQ. The CDR3 spans 17 residues. The V gene end was trimmed by 1 base and the J gene end by 1 base; junction bases not matched to a gene: 4. For the CDR3, the DNA is TGTGCCAGCAGCCAAGCCAATAGCGGGGGGGGCACAGATACGCAGTATTTT. It specifies CASSQANSGGGTDTQYF.

The chain employs TRBV13 and TRBJ2-3; perhaps TRBD2 as D (6 bases). From germline, CDR1 is PRHDT and CDR2 FYEKMQ (reference sequence). The V end lost 3 bases, the J end lost 2 bases, and 12 bases lay between the germline ends. CDR3 length equals 15 residues. The CDR3 coding sequence is TGTGCCAGCAGCTTGCGGGGAGCAGACACAGATACGCAGTATTTT. Protein product: CASSLRGADTDTQYF.

The CDR3 DNA follows: TGTGCCAGCAGTAATACAGGGGGGAATGTCTATGGCTACACCTTC. As protein: CASSNTGGNVYGYTF. The gene calls are TRBV28 and TRBJ1-2; TRBD1 aligns across 8 bases. J was trimmed by 4 bases and V by 5 bases; bases with no gene match: 9. The V gene's germline CDR1 is MDHEN and CDR2 SYDVKM. CDR3 length: 15 residues.

The chain joins TRBV6-1 to TRBJ2-1; D perhaps matches TRBD2 (5 bases). Between the trimmed V and J ends, which lost 8 bases and 14 bases, there was a span of 13 bases. The CDR3 spans 10 residues. The germline V gene has CDR1 MNHNS and CDR2 SASEGT. Written as DNA, the CDR3 is TGTGCCAGCCGATTCGGGGTTGAGTTCTTC. Protein: CASRFGVEFF.

The chain combines TRBV11-3 with TRBJ1-1; D is undetermined. Germline CDR1 is SGHNT and CDR2 is YENEEA. The CDR3 totals 13 residues. Trimming cost V 1 base and J 3 bases, with 6 bases left between them. CDR3 residues: CASSLGDHTEAFF. The CDR3 DNA reads as TGTGCCAGCAGCTTAGGCGACCACACTGAAGCTTTCTTT.

The J gene is TRBJ2-7, the V gene TRBV2; weak D call: TRBD1 (6 bases). V was trimmed by 0 bases and J by 3 bases, leaving 9 bases between them. Germline V CDR1 and CDR2: SNHLY, FYNNEI. The CDR3 loop spans 14 amino acids. The CDR3 sequence is CASSEARGIYEQYF. The CDR3 nucleotides are TGTGCCAGCAGTGAAGCGAGGGGGATCTACGAGCAGTACTTC.

This rearrangement joins TRBV6-1 to TRBJ2-1, with D perhaps matching TRBD2 (5 bases). Per the germline V gene, CDR1 is MNHNS and CDR2 is SASEGT. V was trimmed by 5 bases and J by 8 bases, leaving 10 bases between them. This CDR3 has 12 amino acids. The CDR3 sequence: CASSPEGDEQFF. Written as DNA, the CDR3 is TGTGCCAGCAGTCCTGAGGGCGATGAGCAGTTCTTC.

This rearrangement joins TRBV2 to TRBJ1-1; D remains unclear. This CDR3 spans 12 amino acids. The germline V gene encodes CDR1 SNHLY and CDR2 FYNNEI. Trimming removed 7 bases from V and 4 bases from J, with 10 bases in between. The CDR3 nucleotides are TGTGCCAGCACCCACGGGAGCACTGAAGCTTTCTTT. Translating gives CASTHGSTEAFF.

The chain links TRBV7-2 to TRBJ2-2; no definite D call. The CDR3 runs 14 residues. Trimming left V 5 bases short and J 1 base short, with 8 bases between. From germline, CDR1 is SGHTA and CDR2 FQGNSA. Here the CDR3 reads CASSPNKNTGELFF. CDR3 bases: TGTGCCAGCAGCCCAAACAAGAACACCGGGGAGCTGTTTTTT.

The chain uses TRBV25-1 and TRBJ2-7; the D gene could be TRBD1 or TRBD2 (5 bases each). CDR3 length equals 14 residues. Trimming stripped 1 base from V and 6 bases from J, with 13 bases between. Germline CDR1 reads MGHDK; CDR2 reads SYGVNS. The CDR3 reads CASSEFQGGGEQYF. In nucleotides, the CDR3 is TGTGCCAGCAGTGAATTCCAGGGTGGGGGCGAGCAGTACTTC.

V and J are TRBV4-2 and TRBJ1-2; D is unclear. There are 14 residues in the CDR3. CDR1 is LGHNA and CDR2 is YNFKEQ in the germline V gene. Trimming removed 1 base from V and 6 bases from J, with 12 bases in between. CDR3 in DNA: TGTGCCAGCAGCCAAGGAACGGGGTTTAATGGCTACACCTTC. Its protein is CASSQGTGFNGYTF.

The chain joins TRBV7-9 to TRBJ1-2; no definite D call. Trimming removed 1 base at V and 8 bases at J, with 14 bases between. This CDR3 region has 14 residues. The germline V gene has CDR1 SEHNR and CDR2 FQNEAQ (reference sequence). Here the CDR3 DNA reads TGTGCCAGCAGCTTAGTAGTTGGGGAAGGAGGCTACACCTTC. Amino acids: CASSLVVGEGGYTF.

The genes are TRBV6-5 and TRBJ2-2; D is unresolved. V was clipped by 3 bases and J by 4 bases, with 12 bases between them. The CDR3 is 15 amino acids. Looked up from germline, CDR1 is MNHEY and CDR2 is SVGAGI. In nucleotides, the CDR3 is TGTGCCAGCAGTTATACCGGGTTCTTCACCGGGGAGCTGTTTTTT. Its translation: CASSYTGFFTGELFF.

The V gene is TRBV28, the J gene TRBJ2-1, with TRBD2 identical over 9 bases. Germline-derived CDR1 and CDR2 are MDHEN and SYDVKM. The CDR3 is made up of 15 amino acids. V lost 4 bases to trimming and J lost 4 bases; unmatched junction nucleotides: 5. CDR3 coding DNA: TGTGCCAGCAGTTCGGGACTAGCTTTGTACAATGAGCAGTTCTTC. This encodes CASSSGLALYNEQFF.

The chain has TRBV6-1 and TRBJ2-1; D remains ambiguous. This CDR3 spans 16 amino acids. Deletions cut 3 bases from V and 6 bases from J, with 18 bases between. Germline assignment: CDR1 MNHNS and CDR2 SASEGT. The CDR3: CASSELSGKTVNEQFF. CDR3 nucleotides: TGTGCCAGCAGTGAGCTATCGGGCAAGACTGTCAATGAGCAGTTCTTC.

This clone showed up just once. The chain carries TRBV7-9 and TRBJ2-7; D gene unclear. There are 13 residues in the CDR3. Trimming cost V 5 bases and J 0 bases, with 8 bases left between them. CDR1 is SEHNR and CDR2 is FQNEAQ in the germline V gene (reference sequence). The DNA for the CDR3 is TGTGCCAGCAGCATGGGGTTCTCCTACGAGCAGTACTTC. It is translated as CASSMGFSYEQYF.

The CDR3 loop reads CAMGASLNTEAFF. The DNA for the CDR3 is TGTGCCATGGGCGCCTCGCTGAACACTGAAGCTTTCTTT. The chain recombines TRBV6-1 with TRBJ1-1; unclear D gene. Deletions cut 10 bases from V and 0 bases from J, with 12 bases between. CDR3 length equals 13 residues. CDR1 MNHNS and CDR2 SASEGT come from the germline V gene.

J is TRBJ2-7 and V is TRBV7-2, with 10 bases fitting TRBD2. The CDR3 loop spans 15 amino acids. Trimming removed 5 bases from V and 1 base from J; junction bases left unmatched: 5. Germline CDR1 is SGHTA and CDR2 is FQGNSA. The CDR3 reads CASSQTSGVSYEQYF. CDR3 bases: TGTGCCAGCAGCCAAACTAGCGGGGTTTCCTACGAGCAGTACTTC.

J is TRBJ2-1 and V is TRBV7-8, with D hard to call. Germline values: CDR1 SGHVS, CDR2 FQNEAQ. CDR3 length: 15 residues. The ends were cut back, 1 base at V and 4 bases at J, with 11 bases in the middle. The DNA for the CDR3 is TGTGCCAGCAGCTTAGTAGTGGGATCTTACAATGAGCAGTTCTTC. Amino acid sequence: CASSLVVGSYNEQFF.